These T cell receptor beta chains were read from a single sample in a study of T cell responses to AZD1222 COVID-19 vaccine. Using immunoSEQ multiplex PCR, the repertoire was profiled, and TCRdb retains in-frame clones only, with some absent. The table includes some 120,000 clones, roughly 90% detected once. The specimen comprised peripheral blood, sampled on day 0 of AZD1222 vaccination. The receptors derive from an adult in good health. CDR3s leave out the opening cysteine and the closing phenylalanine or tryptophan.

V gene,CDR3 length,J gene,CDR3 protein
TRBV6-5,14,TRBJ2-7,ASSYSTAGISYEQY
TRBV24-1,14,TRBJ2-2,ATSDYGLAGGRELF
TRBV21-1,12,TRBJ2-1,ASSKESGTNEQF
TRBV29-1,14,TRBJ1-5,SVAKGTGAGNQPQH
TRBV9,13,TRBJ2-7,ASTRKDTPPYEQY
TRBV28,11,TRBJ2-2,ASSTPAGGELF
TRBV2,10,TRBJ1-1,ASSEFRDEAF
TRBV7-9,17,TRBJ2-3,ASSLPLPIAGAITDTQY
TRBV5-1,13,TRBJ2-3,ASSLGIDRTDTQY
TRBV29-1,11,TRBJ1-2,SVGAGDYYGYT
TRBV10-3,10,TRBJ2-3,AISDLVNTQY
TRBV6-5,10,TRBJ1-3,ASRSIGNTIY
TRBV11-2,13,TRBJ2-1,ASSLGSISYNEQF
TRBV28,13,TRBJ1-2,ASSPTGLGMVGYT
TRBV7-3,11,TRBJ1-6,ASSLEFNSPLH
TRBV19,12,TRBJ1-5,ASTTTGSNQPQH